A single sample is the source of the 25 T cell receptor beta chains below, sequenced in a study of regulatory T cells in long-lasting Graves disease. With iRepertoire HTBI primers and Arm-PCR of CDR3 regions, TCR beta libraries were built. Each CDR3 protein gets one entry after TCRdb re-called the multiplex PCR reads with MiXCR. The data contain roughly 440,000 distinct CDR3 sequences, roughly 17% of them singletons. Documented time point: newly diagnosed GD, antithyroid drugs for less than 3 months. Extracted RNA from PBMCs served as the source of the TCR library. These same records also appear under a second study, on T cells in Graves' hyperthyroidism and ophthalmopathy.

This specimen consisted of peripheral blood mononuclear cells (PBMCs), obtained at new diagnosis, from a patient treated with antithyroid drugs. The receptor source for this set is a young woman with Graves disease.

This clonotype was found a few times. The chain couples TRBV12-3 or TRBV12-4 to TRBJ2-6; D tentatively reads TRBD1 or TRBD2 (5 bases each). Trimming stripped 4 bases from V and 2 bases from J, with 6 bases between. This CDR3 region has 14 residues. CDR3 in amino acids: CASSWDPGANVLTF. CDR3 nucleotide sequence: TGTGCCAGCAGTTGGGACCCTGGGGCCAACGTCCTGACTTTC.

V gene TRBV19 combines with J gene TRBJ1-2; D remains unclear. Trimming stripped 1 base from V and 8 bases from J, with 11 bases between. CDR3 length equals 13 residues. Germline CDR1 LNHDA, CDR2 SQIVND (reference sequence). The CDR3 DNA sequence: TGTGCCAGTAGTATAGGCGGCGGAGGAGGCTACACCTTC. Protein sequence: CASSIGGGGGYTF. Looking up the rest from reference TRBV19 and TRBJ1-2 gives the full variable domain: DGGITQSPKYLFRKEGQNVTLSCEQNLNHDAMYWYRQDPGQGLRLIYYSQIVNDFQKGDIAEGYSVSREKKESFPLTVTSAQKNPTAFYLCASSIGGGGGYTFGSGTRLTVV.

This clonotype showed up just a few times. The chain carries TRBV7-9 and TRBJ1-1; 7 positions agree with TRBD1. The CDR3 length is 13 residues. Germline loops: CDR1 SEHNR, CDR2 FQNEAQ (reference sequence). Unmatched junction bases numbered 5, after V lost 5 bases and J lost 5 bases. The CDR3 spells CASSARGETEAFF. CDR3 sequence (DNA): TGTGCCAGCAGCGCCAGGGGGGAGACTGAAGCTTTCTTT.

This clonotype has just a few counts. The chain is built from TRBV5-1 and TRBJ2-1; the match to TRBD2 covers 12 bases. CDR1 SGHRS and CDR2 YFSETQ come from the germline V gene. The CDR3 is made up of 16 amino acids. Trimming at V came to 0 bases and at J to 5 bases, leaving 3 bases not matched to a gene. CDR3 loop: CASSLASGRAHNEQFF. The DNA for the CDR3 is TGCGCCAGCAGCTTGGCTAGCGGGAGGGCCCACAATGAGCAGTTCTTC.

The gene calls are TRBV27 and TRBJ2-2; D is undetermined. The CDR3 is 13 amino acids. Trimming removed 0 bases from V and 7 bases from J, with 6 bases in between. Germline V gives CDR1 MNHEY, CDR2 SMNVEV (reference sequence). The CDR3 DNA reads TGTGCCAGCAGTTTATCGGCGATCGGGGAGCTGTTTTTT. Protein: CASSLSAIGELFF.

The rearrangement links TRBV6-1 to TRBJ2-5; D is unclear. The germline V gene encodes CDR1 MNHNS and CDR2 SASEGT. The CDR3 runs 15 residues. Trimming left V 3 bases short and J 0 bases short, with 11 bases between. CDR3 sequence (DNA): TGTGCCAGCAGTGAGAAGGCAGGCGACCAAGAGACCCAGTACTTC. Its translation is CASSEKAGDQETQYF.

This clonotype was counted ten times or more. This chain connects TRBV7-2 to TRBJ2-5, with 12 bases identical to TRBD2. After removal of 3 bases from V and 5 bases from J, the junction contained 7 bases not matched to a gene. CDR3 length: 16 amino acids. Germline V gene lookup returns CDR1 SGHTA and CDR2 FQGNSA. Written as DNA, the CDR3 is TGTGCCAGCAGCTTCAGACTAGCGGGAGTGCGGGAGACCCAGTACTTC. It codes for CASSFRLAGVRETQYF.

This clonotype showed up many times. The chain carries TRBV12-3 or TRBV12-4 and TRBJ1-1; D remains unclear. The CDR3 is made up of 13 amino acids. The V end was cut by 7 bases, the J end by 0 bases, with 9 bases between. This chain's CDR3 is CASTTEMNTEAFF. CDR3 DNA sequence: TGTGCCAGCACCACCGAAATGAACACTGAAGCTTTCTTT.

The rearrangement uses TRBV28 and TRBJ2-5; 8 nucleotides line up with TRBD2. Germline V lookup: CDR1 MDHEN, CDR2 SYDVKM. V shed 5 bases and J 5 bases; nucleotides not matched to a gene: 7. The length of the CDR3 is 14 residues. For the CDR3, the DNA is TGTGCCAGCAGTCCGGGGGGGCCTTTGGAGACCCAGTACTTC. Amino acid sequence: CASSPGGPLETQYF.

This clonotype was detected many times. CDR3 sequence: CASKLAGPPSSYNEQFF. The CDR3 DNA reads TGTGCCAGCAAGCTAGCGGGGCCTCCGAGCTCCTACAATGAGCAGTTCTTC. The rearrangement links TRBV28 to TRBJ2-1; 9 positions agree with TRBD2. Losses at the gene ends were 7 bases for V and 0 bases for J; bases not matched to a gene: 10. Germline values: CDR1 MDHEN, CDR2 SYDVKM. The CDR3 has 17 amino acids.

The chain uses TRBV19 and TRBJ2-3, with D hard to call. Trimming removed 1 base from V and 1 base from J, with 12 bases in between. This CDR3 comprises 16 residues. CDR1 LNHDA and CDR2 SQIVND come from the germline V gene (reference sequence). CDR3 in amino acids: CASSIVSRKGTDTQYF. CDR3 coding DNA: TGTGCCAGTAGTATAGTTTCCAGGAAAGGCACAGATACGCAGTATTTT.

About this clonotype: Germline is not matched at one junction end, which may reflect a read error. The V call is TRBV20-1, the J call TRBJ2-4, with D possibly matching TRBD2 (7 bases). This CDR3 region has 16 residues. Germline assignment: CDR1 DFQATT and CDR2 SNEGSKA (reference sequence). The CDR3, as DNA: TGCAGTGCTAGGGGCGGGGGCTGGGGGGTAGGAAACCTTCAGTACTTC. This sequence encodes CSARGGGWGVGNLQYF.

J is TRBJ1-3 and V is TRBV10-3; D gene unclear. Trimming pared 3 bases from V and 3 bases from J, leaving 3 bases between. Germline V gene data show CDR1 as ENHRY and CDR2 as SYGVKD. This CDR3 has 12 residues. CDR3 nucleotide sequence: TGTGCCATCAGTGATGGTGGAAACACCATATATTTT. Protein sequence: CAISDGGNTIYF.

This clonotype has ten or more counts. The chain carries TRBV7-3 and TRBJ2-1; D ambiguous. The CDR3 totals 16 residues. The germline V gene encodes CDR1 SGHTA and CDR2 FQGTGA. V lost 8 bases and J 1 base, leaving 18 bases between the germline ends. Here the CDR3 DNA reads TGTGCCAGCGCTAATCGTAAGGGCGGTTCCTACAATGAGCAGTTCTTC. This sequence encodes CASANRKGGSYNEQFF.

This clonotype was counted many times. V and J are TRBV10-3 and TRBJ2-2; no clear D. CDR3 length equals 15 residues. The V end lost 3 bases, the J end lost 3 bases, and 11 bases lay between the germline ends. CDR1 ENHRY and CDR2 SYGVKD come from the germline V gene. The CDR3 sequence is CAISDEARHTGELFF. The CDR3 DNA is TGTGCCATCAGTGACGAGGCCAGGCACACCGGGGAGCTGTTTTTT.

This clonotype was recorded a few times. This chain links TRBV5-1 with TRBJ1-1; the D gene is possibly TRBD1 (6 bases). Looked up from germline, CDR1 is SGHRS and CDR2 is YFSETQ. This CDR3 comprises 17 residues. Trimming took off 1 base at V and 0 bases at J, with 16 bases between the two ends. CDR3 sequence reads: CASSLHRERTLNTEAFF. The CDR3 region has the DNA TGCGCCAGCAGCTTGCACAGGGAGAGGACCTTGAACACTGAAGCTTTCTTT.

The chain recombines TRBV7-8 with TRBJ2-1; 14 bases align to TRBD2. Germline V lookup: CDR1 SGHVS, CDR2 FQNEAQ. V lost 4 bases and J lost 4; bases outside the gene matches: 6. CDR3 size: 17 residues. CDR3 in DNA: TGTGCCAGCAGCTGGGGGACTAGCGGGAGTGAATACAATGAGCAGTTCTTC. Protein product: CASSWGTSGSEYNEQFF.

The genes are TRBV6-1 and TRBJ1-4; unclear D gene. V was cut by 8 bases and J by 0 bases, with 7 bases left in between. This CDR3 spans 13 amino acids. Germline assignment: CDR1 MNHNS and CDR2 SASEGT. The CDR3 sequence: CASERTTNEKLFF. The CDR3 nucleotides read TGTGCCAGCGAGAGGACAACTAATGAAAAACTGTTTTTT.

To note about this clonotype: At one of its ends the junction is not consistent with the germline gene, which may arise from a read error. V is TRBV27 and J is TRBJ1-1; 10 positions agree with TRBD1. Germline assignment: CDR1 MNHEY and CDR2 SMNVEV (reference sequence). The CDR3 has 15 residues. CDR3 in DNA: TGTGCCAGCAGCGACAGGGGGCGCGGGGGCACTGGAGCTTTCTTT. Translation gives CASSDRGRGGTGAFF.

This clonotype was observed at least ten times. The chain uses TRBV28 and TRBJ2-7, with 13 bases that match TRBD2. V trimming: 3 bases; J trimming: 1 base; junction bases outside the gene matches: 6. The CDR3 spans 17 residues. Germline V CDR1 and CDR2: MDHEN, SYDVKM. CDR3 region: CASSFGTSGNFSYEQYF. The CDR3 coding sequence is TGTGCCAGCAGTTTTGGGACTAGCGGGAATTTTTCCTACGAGCAGTACTTC.

A note on this clonotype: One end of the junction is discordant with germline, which a read error may explain. The J gene is TRBJ1-1, the V gene TRBV7-2; 7 bases are shared with TRBD1. CDR3 length: 15 residues. From germline, CDR1 is SGHTA and CDR2 FQGNSA. CDR3 DNA: TGTGCCAGCAGCTTAACTGGACAGGAGAACACTGAAGCTTCCTTT. Its translation is CASSLTGQENTEASF.

This clonotype has a count of ten or more. The rearrangement links TRBV2 to TRBJ1-4, with 7 bases matching TRBD1. V shed 5 bases and J 5 bases; nucleotides not matched to a gene: 5. This CDR3 has 14 residues. CDR1 SNHLY and CDR2 FYNNEI come from the germline V gene. CDR3 DNA sequence: TGTGCCAGCAGTAAAAGGACAGGAAATGAAAAACTGTTTTTT. Its protein is CASSKRTGNEKLFF.

This clonotype appeared a few times. A much larger clone differs by one base, so this may be a read error. This sequence joins TRBV27 and TRBJ2-7; weak D call: TRBD1 (6 bases). This CDR3 comprises 18 residues. The V end was cut by 2 bases, the J end by 3 bases, with 23 bases between. Germline V lookup: CDR1 MNHEY, CDR2 SMNVEV (reference sequence). This chain's CDR3 is CASSLKGEGVGYGYEQYF. The DNA for the CDR3 is TGTGCCAGCAGTTTAAAGGGTGAGGGGGTTGGCTACGGCTACGAGCAGTACTTC.

This clonotype was found once. V usage is TRBV20-1 and J usage is TRBJ1-4; D perhaps matches TRBD1 (5 bases). Germline V CDR1 and CDR2: DFQATT, SNEGSKA (reference sequence). This CDR3 is built from 14 residues. Trimming pared 0 bases from V and 3 bases from J, leaving 8 bases between. The CDR3 protein is CSARDSGSNEKLFF. The CDR3 region has the DNA TGCAGTGCTAGAGATTCAGGGTCTAATGAAAAACTGTTTTTT.

The V gene is TRBV12-3 or TRBV12-4, the J gene TRBJ1-2; possible D gene TRBD1, 6 bases. The CDR3 spans 14 residues. V lost 7 bases and J lost 7, with 19 bases in between. The CDR3: CASTDGDMPSGYTF. DNA of the CDR3: TGTGCCAGCACCGACGGGGACATGCCTTCTGGCTACACCTTC.